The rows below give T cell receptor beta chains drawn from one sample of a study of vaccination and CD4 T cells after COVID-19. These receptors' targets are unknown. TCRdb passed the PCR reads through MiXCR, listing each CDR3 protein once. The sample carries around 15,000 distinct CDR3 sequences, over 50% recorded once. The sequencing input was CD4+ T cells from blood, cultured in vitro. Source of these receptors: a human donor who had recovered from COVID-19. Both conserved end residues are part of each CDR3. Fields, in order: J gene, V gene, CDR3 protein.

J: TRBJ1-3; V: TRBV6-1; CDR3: CASIPTGHAGNTIYF
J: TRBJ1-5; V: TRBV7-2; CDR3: CASSPSLSNQPQHF
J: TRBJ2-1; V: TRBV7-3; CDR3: CASSSGLAGSNEQFF
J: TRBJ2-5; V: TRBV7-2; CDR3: CASSPKRNRAETQYF
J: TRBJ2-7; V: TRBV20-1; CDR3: CSARDLRDAYEQYF
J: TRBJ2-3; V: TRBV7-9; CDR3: CASGTYGPDTQYF
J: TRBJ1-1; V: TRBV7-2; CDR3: CASSPEGTGSTEAFF
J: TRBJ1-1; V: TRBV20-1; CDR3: CSARITGTPNTEAFF
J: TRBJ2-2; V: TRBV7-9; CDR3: CALMTSVVDTGELFF
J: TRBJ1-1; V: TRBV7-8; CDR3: CASSLAGALLTEAFF
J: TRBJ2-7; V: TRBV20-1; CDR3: CSAQPLLGSRYEQYF
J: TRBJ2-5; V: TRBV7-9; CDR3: CASSLAGQNIGTQYF
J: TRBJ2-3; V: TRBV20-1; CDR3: CSAFDDGTFTDTQYF
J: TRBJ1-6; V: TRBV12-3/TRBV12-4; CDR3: CASSFERSPLHF
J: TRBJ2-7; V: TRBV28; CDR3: CASSSPGGLSLTYEQYF
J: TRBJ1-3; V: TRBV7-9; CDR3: CASSILFGDTWGNTIYF
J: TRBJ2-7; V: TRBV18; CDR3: CASSTTGSGHEQYF
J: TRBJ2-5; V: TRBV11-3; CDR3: CASSLGRVMGQETQYF
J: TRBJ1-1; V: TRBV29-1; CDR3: CTVQTQYTEAFF
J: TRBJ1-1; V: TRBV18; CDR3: CASSYSQVRGPLTEAFF
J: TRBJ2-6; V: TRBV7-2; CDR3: CASSSRRVAGANVLTF
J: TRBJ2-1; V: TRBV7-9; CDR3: CASSASYNEQFF
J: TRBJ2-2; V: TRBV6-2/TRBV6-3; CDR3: CASSTDPFHTGELFF
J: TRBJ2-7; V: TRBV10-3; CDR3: CAISERGTKYEQYF
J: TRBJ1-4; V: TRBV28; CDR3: CASSSPSGATNEKLFF
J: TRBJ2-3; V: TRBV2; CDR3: CASSEPGMSTDTQYF
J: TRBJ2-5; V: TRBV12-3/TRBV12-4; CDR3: CASSLFQGDETQYF
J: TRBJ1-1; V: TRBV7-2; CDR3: CASRRQNTEAFF
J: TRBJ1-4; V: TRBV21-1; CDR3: CASSKGVRRNEKLFF
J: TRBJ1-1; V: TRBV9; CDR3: CASSVGSSGKGTEAFF
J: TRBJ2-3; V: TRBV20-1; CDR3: CSAVTGPSTDTQYF
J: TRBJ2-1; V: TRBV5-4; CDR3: CASSNGTGRRNEQFF
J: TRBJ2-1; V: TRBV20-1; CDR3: CSVGGRETNEQFF
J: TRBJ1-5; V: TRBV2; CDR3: CASSGQQNQPQHF
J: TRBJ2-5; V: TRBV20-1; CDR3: CSASTLAGVVVQETQYF
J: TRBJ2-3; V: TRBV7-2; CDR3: CASSEGGPSSDTQYF
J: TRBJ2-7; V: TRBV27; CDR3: CASSSVPNSYEQYF
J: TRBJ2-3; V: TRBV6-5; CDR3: CASSYPQETGTDPDTQYF
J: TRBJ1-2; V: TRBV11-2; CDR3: CASSLAGRLYGYTF
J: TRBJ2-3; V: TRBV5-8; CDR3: CASSLYSGRGPDTQYF
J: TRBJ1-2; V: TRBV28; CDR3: CASSVADESYTF
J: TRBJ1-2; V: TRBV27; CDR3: CASSHRTFRTTYGYTF
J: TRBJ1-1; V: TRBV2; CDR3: CASSDREGTEAFF
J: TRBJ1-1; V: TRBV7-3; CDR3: CASSPTPGGVEAFF
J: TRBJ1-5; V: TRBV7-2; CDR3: CASSSRTGQGQPQHF
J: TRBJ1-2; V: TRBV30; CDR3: CAWSVPGPFNYGYTF
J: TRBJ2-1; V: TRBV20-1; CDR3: CSARPAIAGIKNEQFF
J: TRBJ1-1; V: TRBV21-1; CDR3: CASSPRRTGMSDTEAFF
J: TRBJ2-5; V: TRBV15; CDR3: CATSRGPPPETQYF